This T cell receptor (beta chain) was recorded in a study of shared clonotypes between healthy human individuals. Overall study context: In total, the donors were two women and three men aged 18 to 49. Donors had three CD4 naive, three CD4 memory, two CD8 naive and one CD8 memory plate apiece.

Sequenced by immunoSEQ multiplex PCR; TCRdb stores in-frame clones only, minus some. Found here are a few million clones, 85% to 95% of them singletons; the top ten hold 0.3% to 0.45%. V shed 0 bases and J shed 8 bases, with 13 bases lying between them. Germline V gives CDR1 SGHDN, CDR2 FVKESK. The CDR3 has 14 amino acids. The clonotype comes from a man aged 18 to 29 in good health. Some clones in this sample may be carry-over from other donors' samples. Source material: naive CD4+ T cells from PBMCs. The subset: CD45RA+ positively selected. This chain uses TRBV14 with TRBJ1-2; D is undetermined. CDR3: CASSQDSVSTGYTF. The CDR3 nucleotides are TGTGCCAGCAGCCAAGATAGCGTATCAACCGGCTACACCTTC.